These 20 T cell receptor beta chains came from one sample sequenced in a study of cytomegalovirus exposure and HLA in healthy donors. This PCR relied on a set of 60 Vbeta primers and 13 Jbeta primers. Profiled with immunoSEQ multiplex PCR; TCRdb holds only in-frame clones, not every one. This table holds about 160,000 clones, roughly 83% found once. The sequenced sample consisted of PBMCs. The receptors stem from a man aged 30-40 years in good health and CMV-seronegative.

This chain uses TRBV7-9 with TRBJ2-7; D unclear. Trimming removed 0 bases at V and 4 bases at J, with 4 bases between. Germline V CDR1 and CDR2: SEHNR, FQNEAQ (reference sequence). This CDR3 is built from 12 residues. The CDR3 loop reads CASSLAKYEQYF. The CDR3 bases are TGTGCCAGCAGCTTAGCCAAATACGAGCAGTACTTC.

V usage is TRBV30 and J usage is TRBJ1-2; D is unresolved. This CDR3 region has 15 residues. The germline V and J ends were trimmed by 4 bases and 3 bases, with 18 bases remaining between them. Germline assignment: CDR1 GTSNPN and CDR2 SVGIG (reference sequence). The CDR3 DNA sequence: TGTGCCTGGACCTACCCGCCAGAGGGCGACTATGGCTACACCTTC. Translated, it gives CAWTYPPEGDYGYTF.

This clone was seen only a few times. This chain uses TRBV5-4 with TRBJ2-7; D may be TRBD2 (6 bases). V lost 4 bases, J lost 3 bases, and 8 bases lay in between. Germline V gene data show CDR1 as SGHNT and CDR2 as YYREEE (reference sequence). The CDR3 totals 12 residues. CDR3 protein: CASSGGDYEQYF. The CDR3 DNA reads as TGTGCCAGCAGCGGAGGGGACTACGAGCAGTACTTC.

V and J are TRBV5-1 and TRBJ2-7, with 8 bases fitting TRBD2. Unmatched junction bases numbered 14, after V lost 2 bases and J lost 7 bases. Germline values: CDR1 SGHRS, CDR2 YFSETQ. This CDR3 comprises 16 residues. The CDR3 protein is CASSLSGGRPLLEQYF. The CDR3 DNA reads TGCGCCAGCAGCTTATCGGGCGGGAGGCCTCTCTTGGAGCAGTACTTC.

The genes are TRBV11-1 and TRBJ2-1; maybe TRBD1 (6 bases). Germline CDR1 and CDR2: SGHAT and FQDESV (reference sequence). The CDR3 covers 16 residues. The V end lost 4 bases, the J end lost 0 bases, and 13 bases lay between the germline ends. CDR3 sequence reads: CASSYWDTSSYNEQFF. In DNA form, the CDR3 reads TGTGCCAGCAGCTACTGGGACACCAGCTCCTACAATGAGCAGTTCTTC.

This clone occurred a few times. The chain links TRBV29-1 to TRBJ2-1; 7 bases are a match to TRBD1. The CDR3 runs 14 residues. Germline assignment: CDR1 SQVTM and CDR2 ANQGSEA. V was clipped by 6 bases and J by 6 bases; unmatched bases: 11. CDR3 in DNA: TGCAGCGTCTATCGACAGGGAATCCCCAATGAGCAGTTCTTC. Amino acids: CSVYRQGIPNEQFF.

The chain carries TRBV11-2 and TRBJ2-7; tentatively, D is TRBD2 (6 bases). V was cut by 4 bases and J by 4 bases, with 14 bases left in between. Germline lookup yields CDR1 SGHAT and CDR2 FQNNGV. The CDR3 contains 14 residues. The DNA for the CDR3 is TGTGCCAGCAGCTCAGGGACTTCTATTTACGAGCAGTACTTC. This sequence encodes CASSSGTSIYEQYF.

This chain connects TRBV7-6 to TRBJ2-2; weak D call: TRBD1 (6 bases). The CDR3 has 17 amino acids. Trimming left V 1 base short and J 4 bases short, with 16 bases between. Per the germline V gene, CDR1 is SGHVS and CDR2 is FNYEAQ. The CDR3 DNA reads TGTGCCAGCAGCTTAGTTAATGGGCAGGGGCCCACCGGGGAGCTGTTTTTT. Protein product: CASSLVNGQGPTGELFF.

This clone was seen a handful of times. The chain joins TRBV2 to TRBJ1-4; D call uncertain. Trimming removed 7 bases at V and 7 bases at J, with 10 bases between. Germline loops: CDR1 SNHLY, CDR2 FYNNEI. The length of the CDR3 is 12 residues. The CDR3 DNA sequence: TGTGCCAGCAAGCAGGATGGTGAAAAACTGTTTTTT. It specifies CASKQDGEKLFF. The entire variable domain, with the rest obtained from reference TRBV2 and TRBJ1-4, is as follows: EPEVTQTPSHQVTQMGQEVILRCVPISNHLYFYWYRQILGQKVEFLVSFYNNEISEKSEIFDDQFSVERPDGSNFTLKIRSTKLEDSAMYFCASKQDGEKLFFGSGTQLSVL.

The chain uses TRBV7-8 and TRBJ1-1; TRBD1 might be the D (6 bases). The CDR3 sequence is 15 residues long. CDR1 is SGHVS, CDR2 FQNEAQ, per germline. The V end lost 1 base, the J end lost 2 bases, and 11 bases lay between the germline ends. The CDR3 sequence: CASSLVQGINTEAFF. The CDR3 region has the DNA TGTGCCAGCAGCTTAGTTCAGGGGATTAACACTGAAGCTTTCTTT.

The chain combines TRBV25-1 with TRBJ1-1, with D possibly matching TRBD1 (6 bases). This CDR3 is built from 13 residues. The germline CDR1 and CDR2 sequences are MGHDK and SYGVNS. With 3 bases removed from V and 4 bases from J, the gap between germline ends came to 9 bases. The CDR3 DNA reads as TGTGCCAGCAGTGAGGGGGCCTCCACTGAAGCTTTCTTT. It translates to CASSEGASTEAFF. The variable domain in full, with the rest retrieved from reference TRBV25-1 and TRBJ1-1, is EADIYQTPRYLVIGTGKKITLECSQTMGHDKMYWYQQDPGMELHLIHYSYGVNSTEKGDLSSESTVSRIRTEHFPLTLESARPSHTSQYLCASSEGASTEAFFGQGTRLTVV.

The V call is TRBV19, the J call TRBJ1-2; D might be TRBD1 (5 bases). The CDR3 has 17 amino acids. With 3 bases removed from V and 2 bases from J, the gap between germline ends came to 19 bases. Germline CDR1 reads LNHDA; CDR2 reads SQIVND (reference sequence). CDR3 DNA sequence: TGTGCCAGTAGTATTTTCGCTTGGGGCCAAGGGAACTATGGCTACACCTTC. Translating gives CASSIFAWGQGNYGYTF.

This chain joins TRBV7-8 and TRBJ2-7, with D perhaps matching TRBD1 (6 bases). V dropped 4 bases and J dropped 6 bases, with 16 bases sitting between them. There are 14 residues in the CDR3. Germline V gene lookup returns CDR1 SGHVS and CDR2 FQNEAQ. CDR3 sequence: CASSSLVIGGEQYF. The CDR3 nucleotides are TGTGCCAGCAGCTCTCTTGTGATAGGGGGCGAGCAGTACTTC.

V and J are TRBV28 and TRBJ1-6, with D uncertain. CDR3 length: 15 amino acids. CDR1 and CDR2 from the germline V gene are MDHEN and SYDVKM. The germline V and J ends were trimmed by 5 bases and 5 bases, with 13 bases remaining between them. DNA of the CDR3: TGTGCCAGCAGTCCCCCCTATTTGGATAATTCACCCCTCCACTTT. Its translation is CASSPPYLDNSPLHF.

In regard to this clone: Other DNA sequences in this sample translate to the same CDR3. The chain is built from TRBV7-6 and TRBJ1-6, with 10 bases matching TRBD1. The CDR3 runs to 18 residues. Germline loops: CDR1 SGHVS, CDR2 FNYEAQ. Trimming took 2 bases from V and 2 from J; bases not matched to a gene: 6. CDR3 in DNA: TGTGCCAGCAGCTTATATGACAGGGGGCGTCCCTATAATTCACCCCTCCACTTT. It codes for CASSLYDRGRPYNSPLHF.

This clone was observed a handful of times. V and J are TRBV5-1 and TRBJ1-1; weak D call: TRBD1 (6 bases). The germline V gene has CDR1 SGHRS and CDR2 YFSETQ. The CDR3 has 13 residues. Trimming removed 0 bases at V and 3 bases at J, with 6 bases between. CDR3 DNA sequence: TGCGCCAGCAGCTTGGACAGGGACACTGAAGCTTTCTTT. Its protein is CASSLDRDTEAFF.

This rearrangement joins TRBV21-1 to TRBJ1-2; TRBD1 is the table's D call, not checked against the DNA. TRBV21-1 is shown as a pseudogene. CDR3 length equals 14 residues. The CDR3 bases are TGTGCCAGCAGCAAAGACCAGGGGGCGGGAGGCTACACCTTC. As protein: CASSKDQGAGGYTF.

The rearrangement joins TRBV7-9 to TRBJ2-5, with TRBD2 as a possible D gene (6 bases). Trimming removed 4 bases at V and 2 bases at J, with 14 bases between. Per germline, CDR1 SEHNR and CDR2 FQNEAQ (reference sequence). The length of the CDR3 is 15 residues. CDR3: CASSSGRGSQETQYF. CDR3 DNA sequence: TGTGCCAGCAGCTCCGGGCGGGGATCACAAGAGACCCAGTACTTC.

The chain couples TRBV5-1 to TRBJ1-6; 8 bases match TRBD1. Germline-derived CDR1 and CDR2 are SGHRS and YFSETQ. Trimming cost V 5 bases and J 8 bases; bases outside gene matches: 9. CDR3 length: 15 residues. This CDR3 reads CASRDRTGLDSPLHF. The DNA of the CDR3 is TGCGCCAGCAGGGATAGGACAGGGCTGGATTCACCCCTCCACTTT.

This chain links TRBV6-6 with TRBJ2-5, with TRBD2 identical over 8 bases. This CDR3 is 15 amino acids long. With V trimmed by 2 bases and J by 4 bases, 6 bases remained unmatched. CDR1 is MNHNY, CDR2 SVGAGI, per germline (reference sequence). The CDR3 nucleotides are TGTGCCAGCAGTTACGAGGGACTAGATCGAGAGACCCAGTACTTC. Protein sequence: CASSYEGLDRETQYF.